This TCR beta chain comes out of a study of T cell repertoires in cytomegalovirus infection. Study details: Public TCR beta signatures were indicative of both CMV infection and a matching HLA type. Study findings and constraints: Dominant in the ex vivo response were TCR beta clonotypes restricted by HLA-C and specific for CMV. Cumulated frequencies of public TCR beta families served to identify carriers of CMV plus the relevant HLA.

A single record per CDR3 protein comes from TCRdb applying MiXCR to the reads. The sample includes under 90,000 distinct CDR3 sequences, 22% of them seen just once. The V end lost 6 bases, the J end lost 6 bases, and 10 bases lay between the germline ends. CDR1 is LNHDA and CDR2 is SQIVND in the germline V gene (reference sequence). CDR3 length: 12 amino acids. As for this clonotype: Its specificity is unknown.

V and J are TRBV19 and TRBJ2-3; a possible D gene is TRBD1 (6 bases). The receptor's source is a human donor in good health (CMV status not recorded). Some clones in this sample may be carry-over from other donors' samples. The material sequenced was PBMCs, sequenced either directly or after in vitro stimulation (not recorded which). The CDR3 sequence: CASRDQGDTQYF. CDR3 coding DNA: TGTGCCAGTAGGGATCAGGGGGATACGCAGTATTTT.